One sample yielded the 6 T cell receptor beta chains listed below, sequenced in a study of cytomegalovirus exposure and HLA in healthy donors. It was with 60 Vbeta and 13 Jbeta primers that the PCR ran. Here immunoSEQ multiplex PCR was the method, and the copy in TCRdb shows in-frame clones only, minus some. Among over 120,000 clones listed, 70% to 85% were seen once. Sequenced material: PBMCs. The source of these receptors is a woman aged 60-75 years in good health and CMV-seropositive.

The J gene is TRBJ2-5, the V gene TRBV28, with 11 bases lining up with TRBD2. This CDR3 comprises 14 residues. The V gene's germline CDR1 is MDHEN and CDR2 SYDVKM. V was clipped by 7 bases and J by 11 bases; unmatched bases: 12. The CDR3 DNA reads TGTGCCAGCACCACTTTAGCGGGAGGGCCAGCACAGTACTTC. Its translation: CASTTLAGGPAQYF.

The chain links TRBV7-8 to TRBJ2-3, with D tentatively TRBD2 (5 bases). The germline gives CDR1 SGHVS, CDR2 FQNEAQ. The CDR3 length is 16 residues. Trimming removed 2 bases from V and 2 bases from J, with 14 bases in between. DNA of the CDR3: TGTGCCAGCAGCTTATACAGCGGATCTTTCACAGATACGCAGTATTTT. Encoded protein: CASSLYSGSFTDTQYF.

The CDR3 spells CASRPGTGGIYEQYF. The CDR3 nucleotides are TGTGCCAGCAGACCGGGGACAGGGGGAATCTACGAGCAGTACTTC. The chain combines TRBV28 with TRBJ2-7; TRBD1 matches 11 bases. After removal of 6 bases from V and 3 bases from J, the junction contained 7 bases not matched to a gene. CDR3 length equals 15 residues. CDR1 MDHEN and CDR2 SYDVKM come from the germline V gene.

This chain joins TRBV11-2 and TRBJ2-7; 12 nucleotides align to TRBD2. The germline V gene has CDR1 SGHAT and CDR2 FQNNGV. CDR3 length: 14 residues. Germline trimming cut 6 bases from V and 1 base from J; bases unmatched to any gene: 1. The CDR3 DNA is TGTGCCAGCAGTGGACTAGCGGGATCCTACGAGCAGTACTTC. It encodes CASSGLAGSYEQYF.

V is TRBV5-4 and J is TRBJ2-1; a weak D match, TRBD1 (6 bases). Germline V gene lookup returns CDR1 SGHNT and CDR2 YYREEE (reference sequence). The CDR3 has 14 amino acids. Trimming left V 0 bases short and J 7 bases short, with 11 bases between. CDR3: CASSLDRVVNEQFF. DNA of the CDR3: TGTGCCAGCAGCTTGGACAGGGTAGTAAATGAGCAGTTCTTC.

A few counts support this clone. The chain is built from TRBV7-2 and TRBJ2-7; 9 bases align to TRBD2. CDR1 is SGHTA and CDR2 is FQGNSA in the germline V gene. This CDR3 has 14 amino acids. The ends lost 3 bases at V and 1 base at J; junction bases unmatched: 1. In DNA, the CDR3 is TGTGCCAGCAGCTTTGCGGGAGGGTCCTACGAGCAGTACTTC. Encoded protein: CASSFAGGSYEQYF. The full variable domain, completed using reference TRBV7-2 and TRBJ2-7, is GAGVSQSPSNKVTEKGKDVELRCDPISGHTALYWYRQSLGQGLEFLIYFQGNSAPDKSGLPSDRFSAERTGGSVSTLTIQRTQQEDSAVYLCASSFAGGSYEQYFGPGTRLTVT.